The entry below describes one T cell receptor beta chain. Its antigen is unknown. The input lacks base qualities; no much larger clone sits a single base away. Receptor libraries were prepared by the immunoSEQ multiplex PCR assay. The multiplex PCR relied on a mix of 60 forward primers for TCR Vbeta segments and 13 reverse primers for TCR Jbeta segments. A multiplex PCR assay on genomic DNA amplified the CDR3 region of rearranged TCR beta genes. On the Illumina HiSeq System, the amplified TCR beta libraries were sequenced as 87-base-pair reads. On the authors' methods: A later analysis tallied 75 million to 95 million unique TCR beta chains across the 610 or so repertoires, and around 9.9 million of those chains were shared by two or more donors. To remove PCR and sequencing errors, raw reads were error-corrected and collapsed into unique sequences using a nearest-neighbor algorithm that merged closely related sequences. V, D and J gene segments were assigned by aligning CDR3 sequences to IMGT reference sequences. For a sequence to be retained, a match of at least six nucleotides was required to both a V gene segment and a J gene segment. A rearrangement was called productive if the CDR3 had no stop codons and remained in frame with V and J, and every other rearrangement was called non-productive. CDR3 was defined according to IMGT convention as the region running from the second conserved V-encoded cysteine to the conserved J-encoded phenylalanine. In an earlier analysis of some 550 of the donors, sequences lacking an unambiguous match to a single V gene segment were excluded. An earlier analysis of almost 600 of the donors classified V segments as functional when productive rearrangements were above 56.7% and as segregating when the standard deviation between donors was above 5%. A statistical classification framework was developed to diagnose cytomegalovirus status using the catalog of TCR beta chain sequences. In a later analysis, TCR nucleotide sequences were compared against IMGT/GENE-DB human TR gene sequences so that V and J genes could be assigned. In a later analysis, CDR3 sequences and most-parsimonious VDJ recombination scenarios were assigned using the TCRdist pipeline. A later analysis defined each TCR beta chain by its CDR3 amino acid sequence plus V-gene family, and excluded reads lacking a unique V-gene family. To address suspected cross-contamination and a sequencing artifact, a later analysis removed a few hundred highly shared, low-generation-probability nucleotide sequences. For each public chain, a later analysis derived a clonal expansion index from normalized ranks of inferred template counts within each repertoire. A later analysis computed generation probabilities with a VDJ recombination model fitted to out-of-frame rearrangements, and checked the results against IGoR. In a later analysis, TCR-TCR, TCR-HLA and TCR-CMV co-occurrence was scored with hypergeometric tests, and a repertoire-size bias correction was applied to TCR pairs. In a later analysis, false discovery rates were estimated by permuting HLA or CMV assignments 20 times. In a later analysis, co-occurring TCRs were grouped using DBSCAN, and TCRdist sequence similarity was added for clustering within HLA-allele-positive subsets. Co-occurrence clustering excluded repertoires with fewer than 30,000 or more than 120,000 public chains, plus five with anomalous nucleotide sharing. TCRdb's version of the immuneACCESS table is confined to in-frame rearrangements and falls short of the full clone set. An unresolved V gene accounts for under half of the shortfall where checked; the remainder is of unknown origin. That table is the source of V, J and clone size, and D and trimming were worked out from the DNA. Recorded for this sample are around 100,000 clones; 70% to 80% of them occurred a single time. The ten largest clones represent about 4% of the sample.

These data belong to a study of cytomegalovirus exposure and HLA in healthy donors (dated by TCRdb to the late 2010s). For context, the study as a whole: In an earlier analysis of 587 of the donors, less than 350 Gb of sequence data and some 100 million unique TCR beta sequences from 180 million or so T cells were reported. Rather than drawing on any new phenotypic data, the later analysis identified candidate immune exposures from TCR beta sequences and the way those sequences occurred across donors. Of the roughly 400 genotyped donors, approximately 83% fell in the genetic ancestry cluster associated with self-reported Caucasian donors. Along with the approximately 650-subject first cohort, a separate validation cohort of approximately 110 different subjects was used. The study was designed to test whether signatures of past pathogen exposure could be identified by cataloging public T cell receptors. On average, roughly 200,000 unique TCR beta nucleotide sequences were sequenced per donor among more than 350 genotyped donors of the cohort, with about 19% of those sequences being non-productive. Typing coverage varied by locus: 629-630 donors for A, B, C, DRB1 and DQB1; roughly 500 for DQA1; approximately 570 for DPA1; approximately 450 for DPB1. Genome-wide SNP genotypes for about 60% of the roughly 700 donors were used in a later genetic analysis, which treated that subset as a discovery cohort. To predict cytomegalovirus infection status, the study combined high-throughput TCR immunosequencing, statistical association of individual TCRs with disease status, and machine learning. All discovery cohort repertoires had been generated using a single sequencing platform. Because of strong linkage in the cohort, roughly five DR-DQ haplotypes were treated as single units for association and clustering. Alongside the repertoire data, information on donor age, sex, ethnicity and CMV serostatus was compiled. An earlier analysis of 450 to 750 of the donors used high-throughput TCR beta sequencing to judge whether each TCR beta V gene segment behaved as functional or pseudogenic. Roughly 300 gigabases of sequencing data and tens of millions of unique TCR sequences made up an early release that covered several hundred HLA-typed donors. HLA typing included class I and class II loci at four-digit resolution. A later analysis re-examined previously published TCR beta repertoires from hundreds of donors and added high-resolution HLA genotyping to investigate patterns of TCR occurrence. The study profiled the T cell repertoires of approximately 700 subjects by immunosequencing and related them to cytomegalovirus serostatus. Study-level results and caveats: In a later analysis, most CMV-associated TCR beta chains were found to appear HLA-restricted, with HLA associations seemingly driven largely by CMV exposure. In a later genetic analysis, a missense DCLRE1C variant was associated with V-gene and J-gene trimming of TCR beta chains, and the association was replicated in an independent cohort. It was suggested by the authors that the approach could potentially be generalized to other disease states and immunological phenotypes. The sequencing pipeline was judged likely to have produced a cluster of highly shared sequence variants as a technical artifact. Because counts were too low, more than 15 rarely observed V segments, including chromosome 9 orphons, were left out of the earlier analysis of several hundred of the donors. While some public TCRs were present in many individuals, most TCR sequences turned up only very rarely across donors. A total of 150 or so TCR beta chains were listed by the study as associated with cytomegalovirus. A few of the identified cytomegalovirus-associated TCR beta chains were confirmed in vitro to be specific for cytomegalovirus antigens. Specific HLA alleles were associated with some 15,000 TCR beta sequences at a false discovery rate of 0.05 in a later analysis. The presence/absence analyses assumed that sequencing depth was roughly uniform across donors, and that assumption may not be true. In this cohort, only TCR beta chains were sequenced, and detectable features were limited by the absence of alpha or paired-chain data. A further reported finding was that TCR beta sequences accurately predicted the HLA-A and HLA-B alleles for most subjects in the first cohort. Several of the top co-occurrence clusters appeared to be linked to parvovirus B19, influenza, CMV and Epstein-Barr virus, according to a later analysis. In a later genetic analysis, fewer N-insertions in productive TCRs were reported among donors in an Asian-associated ancestry cluster than the approximately 670-donor mean. In a later analysis, HLA-associated TCR beta chains were found to be more clonally expanded and to have lower generation probabilities than equally common non-associated chains. When HLA alleles, especially DR and DQ, strongly co-occurred, attributing TCR associations to individual alleles was difficult. The 87-base-pair reads could not distinguish some IMGT-functional V segments, including TRBV6-2 and TRBV6-3, so those segments were excluded. According to a later analysis, TCR association rates differed among HLA loci, with DRB1 alleles showing the most associated TCRs and HLA-C alleles showing the fewest. Immune exposure information for the cohort was limited to CMV serostatus. The classifier was reported to diagnose cytomegalovirus status with high specificity and sensitivity in both the original and validation cohorts. Linkage disequilibrium might explain the correlated functional status among segregating V segments, but an unknown experimental factor could not be ruled out. Broadly in line with IMGT annotations, most TCR beta V segments showed up in productive rearrangements about 90% or about 30% of the time in an earlier analysis of several hundred of the donors. HLA typing was unavailable for some donors at each locus, so association tests used only the typed subset.

In total, about 650 healthy bone marrow donors made up the cohort. All cohort members were sampled while nominally healthy, although unrecorded immune exposures were likely present. The donor was CMV seropositive and belonged to the group of 250 to 300 seropositive cohort members. Every donor gave a peripheral blood sample, and the peripheral blood mononuclear cells from that sample were used for TCR beta sequencing. The Qiagen DNeasy Blood Extraction Kit was used to extract genomic DNA from the blood cell samples. The CDR3 spans 11 residues, from the cysteine through the phenylalanine. Only the CDR3 portion is preserved as DNA: 33 bases, with reading frame beginning at the first base. CDR1 and CDR2, per the germline V gene (reference sequence), are MNHNY and SVGAGI. V is clipped by 5 bases and J by 4 bases, and the sequence between their germline boundaries is 5 bases long.

The chain uses TRBV6-6 and TRBJ1-1; a confident D gene designation cannot be given. This TCR came from a female donor in good health and CMV-seropositive. The material sequenced was PBMCs. The nucleotide sequence reads as follows: TGTGCCAGCAGTCCCATCACTGAAGCTTTCTTT. Translation gives CASSPITEAFF.